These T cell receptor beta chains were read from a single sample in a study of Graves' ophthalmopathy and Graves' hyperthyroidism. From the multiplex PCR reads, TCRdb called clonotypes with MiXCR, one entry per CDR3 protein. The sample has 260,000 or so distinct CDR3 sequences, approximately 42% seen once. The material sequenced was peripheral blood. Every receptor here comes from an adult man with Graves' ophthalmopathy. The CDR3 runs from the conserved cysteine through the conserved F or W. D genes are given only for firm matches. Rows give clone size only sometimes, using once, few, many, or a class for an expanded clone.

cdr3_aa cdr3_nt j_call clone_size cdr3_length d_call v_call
CASSERTGGLTDTQYF TGCGCCAGCAGTGAGCGAACGGGAGGGCTCACAGATACGCAGTATTTT TRBJ2-3 . 16 TRBD2 TRBV10-1
CASSPGQQETQYF TGTGCCAGCAGCCCTGGACAGCAAGAGACCCAGTACTTC TRBJ2-5 many 13 . TRBV5-4
CASSLGAGSYNSPLHF TGTGCCAGCAGCTTGGGGGCAGGGTCCTATAATTCACCCCTCCACTTT TRBJ1-6 few 16 . TRBV5-4
CSVALDRYEQYF TGCAGCGTTGCTTTGGATCGGTACGAGCAGTACTTC TRBJ2-7 few 12 . TRBV29-1
CASSLGGNTGELFF TGTGCCAGCAGTTTAGGGGGGAACACCGGGGAGCTGTTTTTT TRBJ2-2 few 14 . TRBV28
CATGADRGYGYTF TGTGCCACAGGGGCGGACAGGGGCTATGGCTACACCTTC TRBJ1-2 few 13 TRBD1 TRBV2
CASSPDWVTGELFF TGTGCCAGCAGCCCGGACTGGGTCACCGGGGAGCTGTTTTTT TRBJ2-2 few 14 . TRBV5-4
CASSFTGTAANTGELFF TGTGCCAGCAGCTTTACCGGGACAGCTGCGAACACCGGGGAGCTGTTTTTT TRBJ2-2 . 17 TRBD1 TRBV7-2
CASSHENQPQHF TGCGCCAGCAGCCATGAAAATCAGCCCCAGCATTTT TRBJ1-5 . 12 . TRBV4-1
CASSIYADSPLHF TGTGCCAGCAGCATATACGCGGATTCACCCCTCCACTTT TRBJ1-6 . 13 . TRBV3-1
CASSLPSLNAETQYF TGTGCCAGCAGCTTACCGTCTCTCAATGCCGAGACCCAGTACTTC TRBJ2-5 . 15 . TRBV7-9
CASSQDGVGHTYEQYF TGTGCCAGCAGCCAAGATGGGGTGGGACATACCTACGAGCAGTACTTC TRBJ2-7 . 16 . TRBV7-2
CAISQSYEQYF TGTGCCATCAGTCAGAGTTACGAGCAGTACTTC TRBJ2-7 . 11 . TRBV10-3
CASSINGGRGSQPQHF TGTGCCAGTAGTATAAATGGGGGGAGGGGTAGTCAGCCCCAGCATTTT TRBJ1-5 . 16 . TRBV19
CASCQDERGYTF TGTGCCAGCTGTCAGGACGAACGTGGCTACACCTTC TRBJ1-2 many 12 . TRBV2
CASRQTGSQKLFF TGTGCCAGCAGACAAACAGGGTCCCAAAAACTGTTTTTT TRBJ1-4 . 13 . TRBV5-8
CASSLQGGGYEQYF TGTGCCAGCAGTTTACAAGGAGGGGGTTACGAGCAGTACTTC TRBJ2-7 few 14 . TRBV12-3/TRBV12-4
CASSLGQGNTIYF TGTGCCAGCAGCTTAGGACAGGGCAACACCATATATTTT TRBJ1-3 few 13 TRBD1 TRBV7-3
CASSNLGPNYGYTF TGTGCCAGTAGCAACCTCGGACCTAACTATGGCTACACCTTC TRBJ1-2 few 14 . TRBV19
CASRQGVSGNTIYF TGTGCCAGCCGTCAAGGAGTCTCTGGAAACACCATATATTTT TRBJ1-3 . 14 . TRBV9
CASSLRTSGGEAYEQYF TGTGCCAGCAGCTTAAGGACTAGCGGGGGGGAAGCCTACGAGCAGTACTTC TRBJ2-7 many 17 TRBD2 TRBV7-8
CSATLDTPYEQYF TGCAGTGCTACCCTAGACACCCCCTACGAGCAGTACTTC TRBJ2-7 few 13 . TRBV20-1
CASWGGTDTQYF TGTGCCAGCTGGGGGGGCACAGATACGCAGTATTTT TRBJ2-3 . 12 . TRBV6-4